The 20 T cell receptor beta chains listed next were all sequenced from one sample in a study of blood T cell repertoires in COVID-19. TCRdb's table, derived via immunoSEQ multiplex PCR, lists solely in-frame clones and lacks some. The sample holds over 450,000 clones, 89% seen once. Material: peripheral blood. The receptor set was obtained from a young man with COVID-19, enrolled during active disease.

The chain combines TRBV24-1 with TRBJ2-7, with D possibly being TRBD1 (6 bases). Germline V gives CDR1 KGHDR, CDR2 SFDVKD. V lost 7 bases, J lost 2 bases, and 11 bases lay in between. This CDR3 is 13 amino acids long. The CDR3 nucleotides read TGTGCCACCAGACCAGGGGCCACCTACGAGCAGTACTTC. Its translation is CATRPGATYEQYF.

The chain couples TRBV10-1 to TRBJ2-6, with 8 bases aligning to TRBD1. This CDR3 has 18 residues. CDR1 is WNHNN and CDR2 is SYGVQD in the germline V gene (reference sequence). The V gene end was trimmed by 2 bases and the J gene end by 0 bases; junction bases not matched to a gene: 6. In nucleotides, the CDR3 is TGCGCCAGCAGTGAGAGGGACAGGTTCAGCTCTGGGGCCAACGTCCTGACTTTC. This codes for CASSERDRFSSGANVLTF.

The J gene is TRBJ1-1, the V gene TRBV19; D remains ambiguous. The V end lost 3 bases, the J end lost 5 bases, and 10 bases lay between the germline ends. The CDR3 runs to 13 residues. Per germline, CDR1 LNHDA and CDR2 SQIVND (reference sequence). CDR3 DNA sequence: TGTGCCAGTAGTATTGGTGCGTGGACTGAAGCTTTCTTT. Protein sequence: CASSIGAWTEAFF.

This rearrangement joins TRBV11-2 to TRBJ1-1; D perhaps matches TRBD1 (5 bases). V lost 3 bases, J lost 5 bases, and 16 bases lay in between. Per the germline V gene, CDR1 is SGHAT and CDR2 is FQNNGV. The CDR3 runs 15 residues. The CDR3 sequence: CASSFHSGVRTEAFF. DNA for the CDR3: TGTGCCAGCAGCTTTCACTCGGGGGTAAGGACTGAAGCTTTCTTT.

This clone was seen only once. The V and J genes are TRBV27 and TRBJ1-6; D unresolved. Per germline, CDR1 MNHEY and CDR2 SMNVEV (reference sequence). This CDR3 is 14 amino acids long. The V end was cut by 3 bases, the J end by 5 bases, with 8 bases between. The CDR3 DNA reads TGTGCCAGCAGTTTGTGGCAAAATAATTCACCCCTCCACTTT. As protein: CASSLWQNNSPLHF.

In its sample, this clone was seen once. The chain recombines TRBV10-3 with TRBJ2-1; TRBD2 matches 8 bases. J was trimmed by 7 bases and V by 6 bases; bases with no gene match: 2. The V gene's germline CDR1 is ENHRY and CDR2 SYGVKD. CDR3 size: 12 residues. The CDR3 reads CAISGGANEQFF. The CDR3 nucleotides read TGTGCCATCAGCGGGGGGGCTAATGAGCAGTTCTTC.

This sequence joins TRBV3-1 (or the pseudogene TRBV3-2) and TRBJ1-2; TRBD1 aligns across 7 bases. CDR1 LGHDT and CDR2 YNNKEL come from the germline V gene (reference sequence). This CDR3 is built from 16 residues. V dropped 4 bases and J dropped 8; count of bases not matched to a gene: 16. CDR3 nucleotide sequence: TGTGCCAGCAGCCTAAGTCGACAGGGAGCAGGACACGGCTACACCTTC. This codes for CASSLSRQGAGHGYTF.

The chain couples TRBV18 to TRBJ2-7, with D tentatively TRBD1 (6 bases). Per germline, CDR1 KGHSH and CDR2 LQKENI. Trimming left V 5 bases short and J 2 bases short, with 13 bases between. This CDR3 has 14 residues. DNA of the CDR3: TGTGCCAGCTCATCCACGGGACAACCCTACGAGCAGTACTTC. Translating gives CASSSTGQPYEQYF.

The CDR3 nucleotides are TGTGCCACCAGCAGGGGGACTAGCGGGGGACAGGCGGAGCAGTACTTC. Amino acids: CATSRGTSGGQAEQYF. This chain links TRBV15 with TRBJ2-7; TRBD2 agrees at 14 bases. After removal of 3 bases from V and 7 bases from J, the junction contained 8 bases not matched to a gene. Germline values: CDR1 LNHNV, CDR2 YYDKDF (reference sequence). There are 16 residues in the CDR3.

This sequence joins TRBV2 and TRBJ2-1; D is unresolved. V lost 6 bases, J lost 10 bases, and 10 bases lay in between. The CDR3 is 11 residues long. Germline-derived CDR1 and CDR2 are SNHLY and FYNNEI. As DNA, the CDR3 is TGTGCCAGCAGCTTTATAGTAGAGCAGTTCTTC. Protein: CASSFIVEQFF.

The V gene is TRBV3-1 (or the pseudogene TRBV3-2), the J gene TRBJ2-1; a possible D gene is TRBD2 (5 bases). This CDR3 has 15 amino acids. V shed 3 bases and J shed 0 bases, with 9 bases lying between them. The V gene's germline CDR1 is LGHDT and CDR2 YNNKEL (reference sequence). The CDR3 DNA reads as TGTGCCAGCAGCCACCGGGGTGACTCCTACAATGAGCAGTTCTTC. It encodes CASSHRGDSYNEQFF.

The chain recombines TRBV7-2 with TRBJ2-3; TRBD2 aligns across 7 bases. Germline V CDR1 and CDR2: SGHTA, FQGNSA. This CDR3 comprises 17 residues. The ends lost 2 bases at V and 3 bases at J; junction bases unmatched: 11. The CDR3 loop reads CASSLRVAGVMTDTQYF. CDR3 nucleotide sequence: TGTGCCAGCAGCTTAAGGGTTGCGGGAGTTATGACAGATACGCAGTATTTT.

For the CDR3, the DNA is TGTGCCAGCACCGAACGGGGGGTTCAGTCCGTGACTTCCCAGTACTTC. Protein product: CASTERGVQSVTSQYF. The J gene is TRBJ2-5, the V gene TRBV7-9; 7 positions match TRBD2. The CDR3 sequence is 16 residues long. Germline values: CDR1 SEHNR, CDR2 FQNEAQ (reference sequence). The junction had 20 bases not matched to a gene; V was cut back by 7 bases and J by 9 bases.

The chain is built from TRBV28 and TRBJ2-7; the D gene is possibly TRBD1 (6 bases). CDR3 length: 14 amino acids. Germline CDR1 reads MDHEN; CDR2 reads SYDVKM. V was cut by 2 bases and J by 9 bases, with 17 bases left in between. The CDR3 sequence: CASSLDPPSRGQYF. The CDR3 coding sequence is TGTGCCAGCAGTTTAGATCCCCCTTCCAGGGGGCAGTACTTC. Using reference TRBV28 and TRBJ2-7 for the parts outside the CDR3, the full variable domain is DVKVTQSSRYLVKRTGEKVFLECVQDMDHENMFWYRQDPGLGLRLIYFSYDVKMKEKGDIPEGYSVSREKKERFSLILESASTNQTSMYLCASSLDPPSRGQYFGPGTRLTVT.

The chain couples TRBV29-1 to TRBJ2-2; 7 positions agree with TRBD1. The CDR3 length is 14 residues. Germline loops: CDR1 SQVTM, CDR2 ANQGSEA. J lost 5 bases, V lost 6 bases, and 9 bases had no gene match. The CDR3 nucleotides are TGCAGCGTAAGGACAGGTCCCTCGACCGGGGAGCTGTTTTTT. Translation: CSVRTGPSTGELFF.

V usage is TRBV5-5 and J usage is TRBJ2-5, with D possibly TRBD2 on 6 matching bases. CDR1 SGHKS and CDR2 YYEKEE come from the germline V gene (reference sequence). Trimming removed 5 bases at V and 3 bases at J, with 11 bases between. The CDR3 is 13 residues long. CDR3 coding DNA: TGTGCCAGCAGAAGGGAGGTGGAAGAGACCCAGTACTTC. Its protein is CASRREVEETQYF. Supplemented by reference TRBV5-5 and TRBJ2-5, the full variable domain reads DAGVTQSPTHLIKTRGQQVTLRCSPISGHKSVSWYQQVLGQGPQFIFQYYEKEERGRGNFPDRFSARQFPNYSSELNVNALLLGDSALYLCASRREVEETQYFGPGTRLLVL.

V gene TRBV9 combines with J gene TRBJ1-1, with TRBD1 matching 10 bases. This CDR3 is 15 amino acids long. Losses at the gene ends were 9 bases for V and 5 bases for J; bases not matched to a gene: 13. Germline values: CDR1 SGDLS, CDR2 YYNGEE. CDR3 amino acids: CATPTGGTQGTEAFF. The CDR3 coding sequence is TGTGCCACCCCGACAGGGGGCACACAGGGGACTGAAGCTTTCTTT. Full variable domain (rest looked up from reference TRBV9 and TRBJ1-1): DSGVTQTPKHLITATGQRVTLRCSPRSGDLSVYWYQQSLDQGLQFLIQYYNGEERAKGNILERFSAQQFPDLHSELNLSSLELGDSALYFCATPTGGTQGTEAFFGQGTRLTVV.

The rearrangement joins TRBV13 to TRBJ1-5, with a tentative D call TRBD1 (5 bases). Germline CDR1 PRHDT, CDR2 FYEKMQ (reference sequence). There are 13 residues in the CDR3. Trimming took off 2 bases at V and 8 bases at J, with 10 bases between the two ends. The CDR3 here is CASSLFGGEPQHF. The DNA of the CDR3 is TGTGCCAGCAGCTTATTCGGGGGGGAGCCCCAGCATTTT.

To note about this clone: Just one base apart from a much larger clone, this may be a read error. The same CDR3 is also encoded by other DNA sequences in this sample. The rearrangement uses TRBV7-9 and TRBJ1-1; 7 nucleotides match TRBD1. After removal of 9 bases from V and 1 base from J, the junction contained 11 bases not matched to a gene. This CDR3 is 15 amino acids long. Germline lookup yields CDR1 SEHNR and CDR2 FQNEAQ (reference sequence). The CDR3 here is CASSVHGTANTEAFF. In DNA, the CDR3 is TGTGCCAGTAGCGTTCACGGGACAGCGAACACTGAAGCTTTCTTT.

The chain couples TRBV2 to TRBJ2-7; possibly TRBD2 for D (5 bases). The CDR3 sequence is 13 residues long. V was clipped by 6 bases and J by 3 bases, with 12 bases between them. Germline CDR1 SNHLY, CDR2 FYNNEI. The CDR3 here is CASRREIYYEQYF. CDR3 DNA sequence: TGTGCCAGCAGAAGGGAGATATACTACGAGCAGTACTTC. Looking up the rest from reference TRBV2 and TRBJ2-7 gives the full variable domain: EPEVTQTPSHQVTQMGQEVILRCVPISNHLYFYWYRQILGQKVEFLVSFYNNEISEKSEIFDDQFSVERPDGSNFTLKIRSTKLEDSAMYFCASRREIYYEQYFGPGTRLTVT.